One and the same sample provided the 5 T cell receptor beta chains below, sequenced in a study of T cells in Graves' hyperthyroidism and ophthalmopathy. Amplification of TCR beta CDR3 regions used RNA as the template. HTBI primers drove first-round RT-PCR of the TCR CDR3. TCRdb called the multiplex PCR reads again in MiXCR, with one record for every CDR3 protein. The sample has roughly 740,000 distinct CDR3 sequences; roughly 17% are singletons. Sequences were obtained from blood. These receptors all stem from a man between 18 and 35 years old with Graves' hyperthyroidism.

This clonotype was seen a few times. This rearrangement joins TRBV6-9 to TRBJ2-7; no clear D. Germline V gives CDR1 MNHGY, CDR2 SVAAGI. The CDR3 is made up of 21 amino acids. The germline V and J ends were trimmed by 3 bases and 1 base, with 31 bases remaining between them. CDR3 sequence reads: CASSYGWVVDITSPTSYEQYF. The CDR3 coding sequence is TGTGCCAGCAGTTACGGTTGGGTGGTTGACATTACATCCCCAACGTCCTACGAGCAGTACTTC.

This clonotype was detected ten times or more. V gene TRBV6-1 combines with J gene TRBJ2-4, with D possibly TRBD2 on 6 matching bases. CDR3 size: 16 residues. Germline assignment: CDR1 MNHNS and CDR2 SASEGT. Trimming took off 2 bases at V and 1 base at J, with 12 bases between the two ends. In nucleotides, the CDR3 is TGTGCCAGCAGTGAACTCGGGGGACTCGCCAAAAACATTCAGTACTTC. It translates to CASSELGGLAKNIQYF.

This clonotype came up a few times. V is TRBV10-1 and J is TRBJ1-5; no clear D gene. The germline CDR1 and CDR2 sequences are WNHNN and SYGVQD (reference sequence). V was shortened by 1 base and J by 6 bases, with 1 base between the two germline ends. The CDR3 contains 11 residues. CDR3 sequence reads: CASSEFQPQHF. CDR3 in DNA: TGCGCCAGCAGTGAGTTTCAGCCCCAGCATTTT.

This clonotype was observed a few times. The rearrangement uses TRBV19 and TRBJ1-2, with D uncertain. Trimming left V 5 bases short and J 3 bases short, with 10 bases between. The CDR3 runs 13 residues. Germline-derived CDR1 and CDR2 are LNHDA and SQIVND (reference sequence). CDR3 nucleotides: TGTGCCAGTAGTTATGGGGTACACTATGGCTACACCTTC. It translates to CASSYGVHYGYTF. Full variable domain (rest looked up from reference TRBV19 and TRBJ1-2): DGGITQSPKYLFRKEGQNVTLSCEQNLNHDAMYWYRQDPGQGLRLIYYSQIVNDFQKGDIAEGYSVSREKKESFPLTVTSAQKNPTAFYLCASSYGVHYGYTFGSGTRLTVV.

The chain is built from TRBV15 and TRBJ1-5; D may be TRBD1 (6 bases). This CDR3 contains 15 residues. Trimming left V 3 bases short and J 5 bases short, with 14 bases between. Looked up from germline, CDR1 is LNHNV and CDR2 is YYDKDF (reference sequence). In nucleotides, the CDR3 is TGTGCCACCAGCAGTACAGGGTCAGGTTATCAGCCCCAGCATTTT. Translation: CATSSTGSGYQPQHF.